The 8 T cell receptor beta chains below come from one sample, sequenced in a study of T cell responses to AZD1222 COVID-19 vaccine. Profiled with immunoSEQ multiplex PCR; TCRdb holds only in-frame clones, not every one. Of about 140,000 clones listed, roughly 92% were seen once; the top ten hold about 1.5%. This specimen was peripheral blood, taken on day 0 of AZD1222 vaccination. These TCRs come from an adult in good health.

The chain has TRBV18 and TRBJ2-5; a weak D match, TRBD1 (6 bases). The CDR3 is made up of 15 amino acids. V gave up 6 bases and J gave up 1 base, with 15 bases separating them. Germline-derived CDR1 and CDR2 are KGHSH and LQKENI. Here the CDR3 reads CASSSTTGPQETQYF. The CDR3 bases are TGTGCCAGCTCGTCTACTACAGGGCCCCAAGAGACCCAGTACTTC.

The CDR3 loop reads CASSTPGQGSFNEQFF. CDR3 in DNA: TGTGCCAGCAGTACACCGGGACAGGGAAGTTTCAATGAGCAGTTCTTC. The chain is built from TRBV27 and TRBJ2-1, with TRBD1 matching 9 bases. Germline assignment: CDR1 MNHEY and CDR2 SMNVEV (reference sequence). The CDR3 is 16 residues long. Trimming took 5 bases from V and 6 from J; bases not matched to a gene: 11.

The CDR3 coding sequence is TGCGCCAGCAGTGAAGGCGGGATGAGGAATGAGCAGTTCTTC. Protein sequence: CASSEGGMRNEQFF. The rearrangement joins TRBV10-1 to TRBJ2-1; the D gene is possibly TRBD2 (6 bases). The CDR3 covers 14 residues. V lost 3 bases, J lost 7 bases, and 13 bases lay in between. The germline gives CDR1 WNHNN, CDR2 SYGVQD (reference sequence).

The rearrangement uses TRBV7-2 and TRBJ2-7; D tentatively reads TRBD1 or TRBD2 (5 bases each). From germline, CDR1 is SGHTA and CDR2 FQGNSA. V was clipped by 5 bases and J by 5 bases, with 10 bases between them. The CDR3 has 12 residues. The CDR3 sequence is CASSLGVDEQYF. As DNA, the CDR3 is TGTGCCAGCAGCCTGGGGGTCGACGAGCAGTACTTC. Drawing the rest from reference TRBV7-2 and TRBJ2-7, the complete variable domain is GAGVSQSPSNKVTEKGKDVELRCDPISGHTALYWYRQSLGQGLEFLIYFQGNSAPDKSGLPSDRFSAERTGGSVSTLTIQRTQQEDSAVYLCASSLGVDEQYFGPGTRLTVT.

This clone has more than one count but fewer than ten. This chain connects TRBV15 to TRBJ2-1, with 11 nucleotides matching TRBD2. The CDR3 spans 15 residues. After removal of 4 bases from V and 6 bases from J, the junction contained 5 bases not matched to a gene. The germline CDR1 and CDR2 sequences are LNHNV and YYDKDF (reference sequence). The CDR3 nucleotides are TGTGCCACCAGCACATCCGGGACTAGCGGCAATGAGCAGTTCTTC. Amino acids: CATSTSGTSGNEQFF. Filled out from reference TRBV15 and TRBJ2-1, the complete variable domain reads DAMVIQNPRYQVTQFGKPVTLSCSQTLNHNVMYWYQQKSSQAPKLLFHYYDKDFNNEADTPDNFQSRRPNTSFCFLDIRSPGLGDTAMYLCATSTSGTSGNEQFFGPGTRLTVL.

The chain links TRBV7-9 to TRBJ1-1, with a possible D match to TRBD1 (6 bases). The CDR3 is made up of 16 amino acids. The V gene's germline CDR1 is SEHNR and CDR2 FQNEAQ (reference sequence). Trimming pared 0 bases from V and 0 bases from J, leaving 11 bases between. The CDR3 spells CASSLAQGHMNTEAFF. CDR3 coding DNA: TGTGCCAGCAGCTTAGCTCAGGGACACATGAACACTGAAGCTTTCTTT.

This chain links TRBV7-9 with TRBJ2-7; TRBD2 might be the D (5 bases). The CDR3 length is 12 residues. Trimming took 3 bases from V and 6 from J, leaving 9 bases between them. CDR1 and CDR2 (germline): SEHNR, FQNEAQ (reference sequence). CDR3 residues: CASSFSEGEQYF. CDR3 in DNA: TGTGCCAGCAGCTTTAGCGAGGGCGAGCAGTACTTC. Full variable domain (outside the CDR3, taken from reference TRBV7-9 and TRBJ2-7): DTGVSQNPRHKITKRGQNVTFRCDPISEHNRLYWYRQTLGQGPEFLTYFQNEAQLEKSRLLSDRFSAERPKGSFSTLEIQRTEQGDSAMYLCASSFSEGEQYFGPGTRLTVT.

The genes are TRBV2 and TRBJ1-1; D uncertain. This CDR3 has 13 amino acids. CDR1 and CDR2 (germline): SNHLY, FYNNEI. Trimming removed 3 bases from V and 4 bases from J, with 9 bases in between. In DNA, the CDR3 is TGTGCCAGCAGTGAGGGGATAAGCACTGAAGCTTTCTTT. This encodes CASSEGISTEAFF.